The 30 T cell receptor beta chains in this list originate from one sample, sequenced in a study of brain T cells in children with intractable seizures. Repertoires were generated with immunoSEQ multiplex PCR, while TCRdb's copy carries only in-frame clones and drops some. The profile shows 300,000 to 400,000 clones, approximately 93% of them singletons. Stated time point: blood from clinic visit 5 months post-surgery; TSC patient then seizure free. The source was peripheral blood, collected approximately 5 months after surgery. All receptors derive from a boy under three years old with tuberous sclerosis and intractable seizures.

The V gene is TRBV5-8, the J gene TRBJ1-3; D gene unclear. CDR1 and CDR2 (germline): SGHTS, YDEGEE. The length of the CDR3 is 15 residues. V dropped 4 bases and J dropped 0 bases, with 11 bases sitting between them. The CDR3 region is CASSVHRNSGNTIYF. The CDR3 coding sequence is TGTGCCAGCAGCGTTCACAGAAACTCTGGAAACACCATATATTTT.

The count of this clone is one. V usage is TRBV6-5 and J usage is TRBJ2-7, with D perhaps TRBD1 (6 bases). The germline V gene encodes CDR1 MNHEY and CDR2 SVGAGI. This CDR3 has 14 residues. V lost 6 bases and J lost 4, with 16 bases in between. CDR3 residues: CASSPGHLSYEQYF. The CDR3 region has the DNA TGTGCCAGCAGCCCGGGACACCTTTCTTACGAGCAGTACTTC.

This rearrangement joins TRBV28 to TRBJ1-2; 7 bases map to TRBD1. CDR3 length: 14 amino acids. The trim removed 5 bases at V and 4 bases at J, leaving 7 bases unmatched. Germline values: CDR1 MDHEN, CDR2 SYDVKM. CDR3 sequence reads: CASSDPTGVYGYTF. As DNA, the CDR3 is TGTGCCAGCAGTGACCCAACAGGGGTCTATGGCTACACCTTC.

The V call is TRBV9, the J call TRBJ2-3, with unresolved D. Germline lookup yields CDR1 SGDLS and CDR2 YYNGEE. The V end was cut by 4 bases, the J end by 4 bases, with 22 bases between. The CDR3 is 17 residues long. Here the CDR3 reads CASSSHPGSRRSDTQYF. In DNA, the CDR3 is TGTGCCAGCAGCTCCCACCCAGGATCCAGGAGATCAGATACGCAGTATTTT.

The CDR3: CASSPWTSGSEGLKNIQYF. DNA of the CDR3: TGTGCCAGCAGCCCTTGGACTAGCGGGAGCGAAGGCCTCAAAAACATTCAGTACTTC. The chain links TRBV11-3 to TRBJ2-4, with 13 bases that match TRBD2. CDR1 and CDR2 (germline): SGHNT, YENEEA. Trimming removed 5 bases from V and 3 bases from J; junction bases left unmatched: 13. The CDR3 has 19 amino acids.

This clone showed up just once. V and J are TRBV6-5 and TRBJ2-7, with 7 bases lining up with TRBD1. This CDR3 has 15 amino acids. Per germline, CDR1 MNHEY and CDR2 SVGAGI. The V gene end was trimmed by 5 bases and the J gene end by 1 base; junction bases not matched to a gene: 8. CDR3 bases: TGTGCCAGCAGTCCCGACAGGGAAGGATCCTACGAGCAGTACTTC. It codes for CASSPDREGSYEQYF.

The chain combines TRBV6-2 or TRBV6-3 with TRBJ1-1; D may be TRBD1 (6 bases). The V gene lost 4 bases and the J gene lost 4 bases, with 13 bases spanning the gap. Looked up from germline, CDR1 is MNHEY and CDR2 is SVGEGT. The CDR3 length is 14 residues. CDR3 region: CASSSGGRGTEAFF. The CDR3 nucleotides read TGTGCCAGCAGTTCCGGCGGCAGGGGCACTGAAGCTTTCTTT.

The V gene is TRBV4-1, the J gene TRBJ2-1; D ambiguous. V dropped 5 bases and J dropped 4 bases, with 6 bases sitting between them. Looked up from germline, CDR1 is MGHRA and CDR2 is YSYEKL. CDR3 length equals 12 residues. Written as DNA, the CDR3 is TGCGCCAGCAGCAGGGCTTACAATGAGCAGTTCTTC. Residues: CASSRAYNEQFF.

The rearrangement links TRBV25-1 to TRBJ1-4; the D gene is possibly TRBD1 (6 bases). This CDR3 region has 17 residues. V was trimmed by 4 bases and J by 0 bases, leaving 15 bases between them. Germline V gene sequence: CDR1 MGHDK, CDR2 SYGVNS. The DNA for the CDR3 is TGTGCCAGCAGTGGACTGGACAGAGATGCAACTAATGAAAAACTGTTTTTT. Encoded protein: CASSGLDRDATNEKLFF.

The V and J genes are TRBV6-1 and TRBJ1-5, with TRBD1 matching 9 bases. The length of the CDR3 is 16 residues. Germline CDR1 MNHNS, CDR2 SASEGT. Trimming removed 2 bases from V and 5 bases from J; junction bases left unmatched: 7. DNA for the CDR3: TGTGCCAGCAGTGAAAGGTCGGACAGGGGTGATCAGCCCCAGCATTTT. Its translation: CASSERSDRGDQPQHF.

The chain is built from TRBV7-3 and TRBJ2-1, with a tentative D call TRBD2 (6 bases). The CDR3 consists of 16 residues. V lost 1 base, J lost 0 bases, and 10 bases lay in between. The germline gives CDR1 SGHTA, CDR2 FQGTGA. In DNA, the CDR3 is TGTGCCAGCAGCTTAAGGTCCGGGGGCTCCTACAATGAGCAGTTCTTC. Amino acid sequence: CASSLRSGGSYNEQFF.

CDR3 DNA sequence: TGTGCCAGCAGCGACCCCCTCGGGACTAGCATCAATGAGCAGTTCTTC. Translated: CASSDPLGTSINEQFF. V usage is TRBV9 and J usage is TRBJ2-1; 9 positions match TRBD2. The CDR3 is 16 amino acids. J was trimmed by 6 bases and V by 3 bases; bases with no gene match: 10. The germline V gene has CDR1 SGDLS and CDR2 YYNGEE.

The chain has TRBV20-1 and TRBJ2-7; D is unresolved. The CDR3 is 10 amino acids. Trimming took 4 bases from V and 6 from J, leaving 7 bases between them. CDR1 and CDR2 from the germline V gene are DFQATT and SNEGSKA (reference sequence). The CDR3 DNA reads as TGCAGTGCTATTGACGGCGAGCAGTACTTC. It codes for CSAIDGEQYF.

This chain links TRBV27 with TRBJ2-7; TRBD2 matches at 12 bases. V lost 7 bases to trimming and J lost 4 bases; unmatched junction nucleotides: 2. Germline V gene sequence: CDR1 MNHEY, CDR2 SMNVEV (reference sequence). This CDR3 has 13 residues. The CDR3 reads CASKTSGSYEQYF. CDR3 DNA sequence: TGTGCCAGCAAGACTAGCGGGAGTTACGAGCAGTACTTC.

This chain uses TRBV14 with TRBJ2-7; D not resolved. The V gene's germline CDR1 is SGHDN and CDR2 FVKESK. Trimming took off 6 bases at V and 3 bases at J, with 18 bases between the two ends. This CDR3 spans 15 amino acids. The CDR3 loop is CASRKTVGPGYEQYF. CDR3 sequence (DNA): TGTGCCAGCAGAAAAACCGTCGGACCGGGCTACGAGCAGTACTTC.

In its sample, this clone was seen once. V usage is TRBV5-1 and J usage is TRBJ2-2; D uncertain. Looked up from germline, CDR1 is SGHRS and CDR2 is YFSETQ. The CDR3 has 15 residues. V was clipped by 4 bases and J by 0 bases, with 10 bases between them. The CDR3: CASSLLTSNTGELFF. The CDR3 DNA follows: TGCGCCAGCAGCCTTTTGACCTCGAACACCGGGGAGCTGTTTTTT.

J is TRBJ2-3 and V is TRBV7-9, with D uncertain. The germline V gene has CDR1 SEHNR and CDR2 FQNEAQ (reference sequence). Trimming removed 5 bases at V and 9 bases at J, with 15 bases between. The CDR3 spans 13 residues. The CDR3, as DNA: TGTGCCAGCAGCCTGGCCTCCTCCGAAACGCAGTATTTT. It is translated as CASSLASSETQYF.

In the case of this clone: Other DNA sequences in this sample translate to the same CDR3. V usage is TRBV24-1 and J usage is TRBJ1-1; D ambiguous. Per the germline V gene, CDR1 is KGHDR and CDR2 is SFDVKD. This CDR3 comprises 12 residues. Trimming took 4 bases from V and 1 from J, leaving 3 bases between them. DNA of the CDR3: TGTGCCACCAGTGACAGGAACACTGAAGCTTTCTTT. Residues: CATSDRNTEAFF.

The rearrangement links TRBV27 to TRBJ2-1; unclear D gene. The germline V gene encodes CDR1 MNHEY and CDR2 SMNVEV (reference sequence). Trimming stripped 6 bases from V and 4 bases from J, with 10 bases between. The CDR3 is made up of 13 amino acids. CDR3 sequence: CASSLTLYNEQFF. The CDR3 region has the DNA TGTGCCAGCAGCCTCACCCTTTACAATGAGCAGTTCTTC.

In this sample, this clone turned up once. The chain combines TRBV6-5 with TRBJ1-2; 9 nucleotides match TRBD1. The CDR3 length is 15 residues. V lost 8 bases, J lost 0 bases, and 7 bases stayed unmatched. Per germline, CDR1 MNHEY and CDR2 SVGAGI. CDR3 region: CASYRTGEANYGYTF. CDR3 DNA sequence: TGTGCCAGCTATCGGACAGGGGAAGCTAACTATGGCTACACCTTC.

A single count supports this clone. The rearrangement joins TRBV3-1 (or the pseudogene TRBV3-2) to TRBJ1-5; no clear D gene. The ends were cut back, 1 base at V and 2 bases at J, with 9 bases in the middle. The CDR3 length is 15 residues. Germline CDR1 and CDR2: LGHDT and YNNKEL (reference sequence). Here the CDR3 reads CASSQGAVGNQPQHF. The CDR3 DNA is TGTGCCAGCAGCCAAGGGGCAGTCGGCAATCAGCCCCAGCATTTT.

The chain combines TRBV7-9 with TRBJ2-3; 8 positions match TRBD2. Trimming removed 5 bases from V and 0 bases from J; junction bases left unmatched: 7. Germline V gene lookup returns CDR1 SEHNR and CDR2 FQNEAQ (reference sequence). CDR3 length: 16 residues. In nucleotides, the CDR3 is TGTGCCAGCAGCCCGACTAGCGACCACAGCACAGATACGCAGTATTTT. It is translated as CASSPTSDHSTDTQYF.

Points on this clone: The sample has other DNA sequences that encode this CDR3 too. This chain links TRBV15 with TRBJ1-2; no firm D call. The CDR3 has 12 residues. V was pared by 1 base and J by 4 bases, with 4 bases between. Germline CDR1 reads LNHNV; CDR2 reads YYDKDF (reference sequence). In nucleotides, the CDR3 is TGTGCCACCAGCAGAGCCTCCTATGGCTACACCTTC. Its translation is CATSRASYGYTF.

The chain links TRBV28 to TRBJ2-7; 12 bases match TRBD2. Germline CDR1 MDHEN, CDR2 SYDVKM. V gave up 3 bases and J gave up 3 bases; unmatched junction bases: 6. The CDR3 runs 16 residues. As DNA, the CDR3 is TGTGCCAGCAGTTTCCCAGGACTAGCGGGACGCTACGAGCAGTACTTC. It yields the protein CASSFPGLAGRYEQYF.

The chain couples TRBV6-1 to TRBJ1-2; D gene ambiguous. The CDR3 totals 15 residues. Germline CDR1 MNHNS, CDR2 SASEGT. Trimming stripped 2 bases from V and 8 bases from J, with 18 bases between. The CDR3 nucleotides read TGTGCCAGCAGTGAATATATGGGAGAACTAAGGGGCTACACCTTC. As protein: CASSEYMGELRGYTF.

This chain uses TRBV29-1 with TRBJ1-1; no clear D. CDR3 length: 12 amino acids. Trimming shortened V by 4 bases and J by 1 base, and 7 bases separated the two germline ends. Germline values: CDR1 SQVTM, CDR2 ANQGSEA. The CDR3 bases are TGCAGCGTTGTTTTGGGGAACACTGAAGCTTTCTTT. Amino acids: CSVVLGNTEAFF.

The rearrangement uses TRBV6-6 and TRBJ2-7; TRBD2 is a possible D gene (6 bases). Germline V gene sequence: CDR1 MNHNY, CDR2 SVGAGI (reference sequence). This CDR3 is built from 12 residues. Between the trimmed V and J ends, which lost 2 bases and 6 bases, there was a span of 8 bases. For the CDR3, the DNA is TGTGCCAGCAGTTACCTGGGAGGCGAGCAGTACTTC. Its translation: CASSYLGGEQYF.

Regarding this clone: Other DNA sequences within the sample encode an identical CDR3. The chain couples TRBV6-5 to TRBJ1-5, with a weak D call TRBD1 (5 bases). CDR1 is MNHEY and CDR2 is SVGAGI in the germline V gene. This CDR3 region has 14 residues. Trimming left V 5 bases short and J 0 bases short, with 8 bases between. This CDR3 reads CASSPQGSNQPQHF. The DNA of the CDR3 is TGTGCCAGCAGTCCTCAGGGTAGCAATCAGCCCCAGCATTTT.

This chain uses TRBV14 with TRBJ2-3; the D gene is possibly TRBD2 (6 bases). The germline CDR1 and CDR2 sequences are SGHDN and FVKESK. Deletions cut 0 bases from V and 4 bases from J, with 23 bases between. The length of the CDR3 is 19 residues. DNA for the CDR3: TGTGCCAGCAGCCAAGACAAACCCTCTTCGGGGGAGGTCGCAGATACGCAGTATTTT. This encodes CASSQDKPSSGEVADTQYF.

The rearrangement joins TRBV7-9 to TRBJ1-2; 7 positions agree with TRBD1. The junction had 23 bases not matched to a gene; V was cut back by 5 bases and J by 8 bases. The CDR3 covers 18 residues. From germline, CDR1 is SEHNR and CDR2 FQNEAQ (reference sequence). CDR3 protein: CASSPSEKTGRAVEGYTF. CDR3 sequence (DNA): TGTGCCAGCAGCCCGTCGGAGAAGACAGGGCGGGCAGTAGAAGGCTACACCTTC.